Below are 18 T cell receptor beta chains sequenced from a single sample in a study of human T cells and chemical hapten exposure. MiXCR, run by TCRdb on the RACE reads, gives a single entry per CDR3 protein. This sample has approximately 110,000 distinct CDR3 sequences, with less than 40% found just once. The time point denotes: patch test 3, about 24 weeks after DPC sensitization. Treatment given: therapeutic diphenylcyclopropenone sensitization with weekly scalp DPC. This material consisted of whole blood, taken in connection with sensitization to the hapten diphenylcyclopropenone (DPC). The receptors stem from a man between 35 and 55 years old with alopecia areata. Some clones in this sample may be carry-over from other donors' samples.

The table lists this clonotype with a few counts. The chain employs TRBV29-1 and TRBJ2-1, with a weak D call TRBD1 (5 bases). The CDR3 consists of 11 residues. The germline V gene has CDR1 SQVTM and CDR2 ANQGSEA. Trimming took 7 bases from V and 6 from J, leaving 10 bases between them. The CDR3 nucleotides read TGCAGCGGTGACAGCACCAATGAGCAGTTCTTC. Translation: CSGDSTNEQFF.

The chain links TRBV20-1 to TRBJ2-3; 10 bases match TRBD1. The germline V gene has CDR1 DFQATT and CDR2 SNEGSKA (reference sequence). With V trimmed by 7 bases and J by 3 bases, 10 bases remained unmatched. The CDR3 contains 15 residues. The CDR3 DNA reads as TGCAGTGAATTGGCGAGACAGGGGGCGACAGATACGCAGTATTTT. As protein: CSELARQGATDTQYF.

The chain's CDR3 is CASSHRTGVFEQYF. CDR3 nucleotide sequence: TGTGCCAGCAGTCATCGGACAGGGGTGTTCGAGCAGTACTTC. The V gene is TRBV6-2 or TRBV6-3, the J gene TRBJ2-7; 9 bases align to TRBD1. J gave up 6 bases and V 5 bases, and 8 bases lay outside the gene matches. The CDR3 runs to 14 residues. CDR1 and CDR2 from the germline V gene are MNHEY and SVGEGT.

The chain joins TRBV27 to TRBJ2-2; D is undetermined. From germline, CDR1 is MNHEY and CDR2 SMNVEV (reference sequence). The CDR3 consists of 12 residues. V lost 3 bases to trimming and J lost 5 bases, with 4 bases between them. The CDR3: CASSFPTGELFF. In DNA, the CDR3 is TGTGCCAGCAGTTTCCCGACCGGGGAGCTGTTTTTT.

This chain links TRBV29-1 with TRBJ2-7; 15 bases agree with TRBD2. CDR3 length: 15 residues. The V and J ends lost 5 bases and 2 bases, in that order; junction bases with no gene match: 4. Germline CDR1 is SQVTM and CDR2 is ANQGSEA. The CDR3 reads CSVSGLAGGPYEQYF. The CDR3 coding sequence is TGCAGCGTTTCCGGACTAGCGGGAGGGCCCTACGAGCAGTACTTC.

This clonotype was picked up a small number of times. The rearrangement uses TRBV5-1 and TRBJ2-3, with D tentatively TRBD2 (6 bases). This CDR3 region has 16 residues. V was shortened by 4 bases and J by 1 base, with 16 bases between the two germline ends. Per the germline V gene, CDR1 is SGHRS and CDR2 is YFSETQ. The CDR3 sequence: CASSPPKASGTDTQYF. The CDR3 DNA follows: TGCGCCAGCAGCCCCCCTAAGGCTAGCGGCACAGATACGCAGTATTTT.

The rearrangement uses TRBV6-2 or TRBV6-3 and TRBJ2-2; possible D gene TRBD2, 5 bases. The V gene's germline CDR1 is MNHEY and CDR2 SVGEGT. Trimming pared 2 bases from V and 2 bases from J, leaving 9 bases between. This CDR3 comprises 15 residues. The CDR3 region is CASSYEGGNTGELFF. The CDR3 nucleotides are TGTGCCAGCAGTTACGAGGGCGGAAACACCGGGGAGCTGTTTTTT.

This clonotype was recorded a few times. The rearrangement links TRBV12-3 or TRBV12-4 to TRBJ1-3, with TRBD1 as a possible D gene (5 bases). The CDR3 spans 15 residues. Trimming left V 6 bases short and J 3 bases short, with 15 bases between. The CDR3 DNA reads TGTGCCAGCAGATACCCGGGGCCATTTGGAAACACCATATATTTT. It specifies CASRYPGPFGNTIYF.

This clonotype turned up a few times. This chain joins TRBV10-3 and TRBJ2-3; D is perhaps TRBD1 or TRBD2 (6 bases each). Looked up from germline, CDR1 is ENHRY and CDR2 is SYGVKD. This CDR3 is 15 amino acids long. V lost 6 bases and J 4 bases, leaving 17 bases between the germline ends. The CDR3 bases are TGTGCCATCAGCCCACAGGGAGGTATGGCAGATACGCAGTATTTT. It codes for CAISPQGGMADTQYF.

This chain links TRBV7-2 with TRBJ2-3; D is possibly TRBD2 (6 bases). The germline V gene has CDR1 SGHTA and CDR2 FQGNSA. The CDR3 is 15 amino acids. Trimming took off 3 bases at V and 1 base at J, with 11 bases between the two ends. The CDR3 sequence: CASSLQSSGTDTQYF. CDR3 bases: TGTGCCAGCAGCTTGCAATCTAGCGGCACAGATACGCAGTATTTT.

V is TRBV7-9 and J is TRBJ1-3, with 10 positions matching TRBD1. V shed 6 bases and J 3 bases; nucleotides not matched to a gene: 5. There are 15 residues in the CDR3. Per the germline V gene, CDR1 is SEHNR and CDR2 is FQNEAQ (reference sequence). DNA of the CDR3: TGTGCCAGCAGTTCGGGACAGGGGTTTGGAAACACCATATATTTT. This sequence encodes CASSSGQGFGNTIYF.

Only a few counts were recorded for this clonotype. The V call is TRBV28, the J call TRBJ1-2; possible D gene TRBD1, 5 bases. The CDR3 sequence is 13 residues long. Germline V lookup: CDR1 MDHEN, CDR2 SYDVKM. Trimming took 8 bases from V and 1 from J, leaving 11 bases between them. The CDR3 region is CASVLGVNYGYTF. CDR3 in DNA: TGTGCCAGCGTGTTGGGGGTTAACTATGGCTACACCTTC.

This chain joins TRBV20-1 and TRBJ1-5, with D possibly TRBD1 on 6 matching bases. The ends were cut back, 5 bases at V and 1 base at J, with 12 bases in the middle. Germline CDR1 is DFQATT and CDR2 is SNEGSKA (reference sequence). The CDR3 has 14 residues. The CDR3 region is CSARQGQSNQPQHF. CDR3 nucleotide sequence: TGCAGTGCTCGTCAGGGGCAGAGCAATCAGCCCCAGCATTTT.

The sample holds a few counts of this clonotype. This chain connects TRBV12-3 or TRBV12-4 to TRBJ1-5; D ambiguous. This CDR3 has 13 residues. The V end was cut by 3 bases, the J end by 3 bases, with 6 bases between. In DNA, the CDR3 is TGTGCCAGCAGTTTTGAGATCAATCAGCCCCAGCATTTT. Its translation: CASSFEINQPQHF.

The chain links TRBV5-1 to TRBJ2-3; 8 positions match TRBD1. With V trimmed by 0 bases and J by 4 bases, 4 bases remained unmatched. The CDR3 is 15 amino acids. In germline, CDR1 is SGHRS, CDR2 YFSETQ. The CDR3: CASSLETGVADTQYF. As DNA, the CDR3 is TGCGCCAGCAGCTTGGAGACAGGGGTCGCAGATACGCAGTATTTT.

For this clonotype: The final CDR3 position lacks the conserved phenylalanine or tryptophan, pointing to a likely read error. This chain uses TRBV6-5 with TRBJ2-4; TRBD2 matches at 7 bases. Losses at the gene ends were 4 bases for V and 1 base for J; bases not matched to a gene: 10. Germline V gene data show CDR1 as MNHEY and CDR2 as SVGAGI. CDR3 length: 17 residues. The CDR3 loop is CASSSPGRRGAKNIQYL. The CDR3 DNA follows: TGTGCCAGCAGTTCCCCGGGACGGCGGGGGGCCAAAAACATTCAGTACTTA.

The chain recombines TRBV12-3 or TRBV12-4 with TRBJ2-7; the D is unclear. The V and J ends lost 2 bases and 4 bases respectively, with 18 bases between them. This CDR3 contains 16 residues. CDR3 DNA: TGTGCCAGCAGTTTATTCCACCCCGGGCAAACGTACGAGCAGTACTTC. This encodes CASSLFHPGQTYEQYF.

The chain has TRBV2 and TRBJ2-7, with D perhaps matching TRBD2 (6 bases). Germline V gene sequence: CDR1 SNHLY, CDR2 FYNNEI. Trimming removed 3 bases from V and 2 bases from J, with 8 bases in between. This CDR3 has 13 amino acids. The CDR3: CASSDGGTYEQYV. The CDR3 region has the DNA TGTGCCAGCAGTGACGGGGGTACCTACGAGCAGTACGTC.